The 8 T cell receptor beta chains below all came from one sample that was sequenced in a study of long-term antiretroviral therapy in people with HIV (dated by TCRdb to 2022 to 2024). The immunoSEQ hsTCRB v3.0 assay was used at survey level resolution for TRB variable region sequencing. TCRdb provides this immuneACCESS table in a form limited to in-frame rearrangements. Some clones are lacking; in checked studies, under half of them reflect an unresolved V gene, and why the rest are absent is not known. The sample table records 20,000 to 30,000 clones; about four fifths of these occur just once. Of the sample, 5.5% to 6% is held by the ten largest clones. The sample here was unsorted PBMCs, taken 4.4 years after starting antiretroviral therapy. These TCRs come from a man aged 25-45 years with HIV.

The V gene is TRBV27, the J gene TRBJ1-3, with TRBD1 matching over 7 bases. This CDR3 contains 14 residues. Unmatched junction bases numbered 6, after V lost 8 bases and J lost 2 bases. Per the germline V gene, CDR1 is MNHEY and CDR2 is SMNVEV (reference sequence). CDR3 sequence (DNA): TGTGCCAGCGGGCAGGGGGTAGCTGGAAACACCATATATTTT. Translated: CASGQGVAGNTIYF.

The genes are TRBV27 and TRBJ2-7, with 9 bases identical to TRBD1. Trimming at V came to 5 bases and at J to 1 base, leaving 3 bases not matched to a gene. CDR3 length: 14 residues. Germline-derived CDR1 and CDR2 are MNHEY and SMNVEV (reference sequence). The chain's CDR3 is CASSGGTGSYEQYF. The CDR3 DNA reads TGTGCCAGCAGTGGGGGGACAGGGTCCTACGAGCAGTACTTC.

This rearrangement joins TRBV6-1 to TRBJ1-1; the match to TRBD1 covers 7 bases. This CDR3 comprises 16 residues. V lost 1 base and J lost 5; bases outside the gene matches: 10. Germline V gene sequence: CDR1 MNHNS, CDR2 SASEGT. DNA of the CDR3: TGTGCCAGCAGTGAAGTACAGACAGGGTATCGGACTGAAGCTTTCTTT. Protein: CASSEVQTGYRTEAFF.

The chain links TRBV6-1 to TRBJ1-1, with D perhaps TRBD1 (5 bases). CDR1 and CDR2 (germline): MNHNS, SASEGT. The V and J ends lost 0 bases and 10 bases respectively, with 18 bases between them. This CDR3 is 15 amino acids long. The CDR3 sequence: CASSEAAGSTPVAFF. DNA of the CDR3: TGTGCCAGCAGTGAAGCGGCAGGGTCCACCCCCGTAGCTTTCTTT.

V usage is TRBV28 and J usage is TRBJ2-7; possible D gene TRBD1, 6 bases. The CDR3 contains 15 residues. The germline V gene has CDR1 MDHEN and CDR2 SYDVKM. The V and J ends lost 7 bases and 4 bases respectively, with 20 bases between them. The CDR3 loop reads CASKNLDSGLYEQYF. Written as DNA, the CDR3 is TGTGCCAGCAAAAACTTGGACAGTGGACTTTACGAGCAGTACTTC.

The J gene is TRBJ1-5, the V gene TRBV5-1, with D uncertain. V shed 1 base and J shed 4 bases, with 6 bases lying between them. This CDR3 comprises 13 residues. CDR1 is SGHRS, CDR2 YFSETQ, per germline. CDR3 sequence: CASSLSGNQPQHF. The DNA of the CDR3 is TGCGCCAGCAGCTTGTCGGGAAATCAGCCCCAGCATTTT.

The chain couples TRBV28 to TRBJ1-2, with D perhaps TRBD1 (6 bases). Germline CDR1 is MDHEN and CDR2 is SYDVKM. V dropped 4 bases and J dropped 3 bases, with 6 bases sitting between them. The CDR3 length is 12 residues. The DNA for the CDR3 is TGTGCCAGCAGTTGGACAGACTATGGCTACACCTTC. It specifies CASSWTDYGYTF.

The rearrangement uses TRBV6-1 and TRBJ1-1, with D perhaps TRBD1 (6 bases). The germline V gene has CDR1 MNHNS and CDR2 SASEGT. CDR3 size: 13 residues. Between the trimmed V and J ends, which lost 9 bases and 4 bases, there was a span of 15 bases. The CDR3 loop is CASRQAQGTEAFF. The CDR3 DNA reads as TGTGCCAGTAGACAGGCCCAGGGCACTGAAGCTTTCTTT.